The rows below give T cell receptor beta chains drawn from one sample of a study of T cell responses to AZD1222 COVID-19 vaccine. Generated by immunoSEQ multiplex PCR, the TCRdb table keeps only in-frame clones and is missing some. This table has over 100,000 clones, 75% to 90% appearing once. The input for sequencing was peripheral blood, taken on day 0 of AZD1222 vaccination. These receptors were taken from an adult in good health. Each CDR3 is given with its conserved first and last residue. Each record gives: D gene, clone size, V gene, J gene, CDR3 DNA, CDR3 protein. A D gene is named only where the DNA matches it firmly. A row's size may be missing; if present it is once, few, many or a size class.

d_call: TRBD2
clone_size: .
v_call: TRBV28
j_call: TRBJ2-5
cdr3_nt: TGTGCCAGCAGTTTAGGGGGAGGGTTACTCAAGACCCAGTACTTC
cdr3_aa: CASSLGGGLLKTQYF

d_call: .
clone_size: .
v_call: TRBV4-3
j_call: TRBJ1-5
cdr3_nt: TGCGCCAGCAGCCAAGATATCGATCAGCCCCAGCATTTT
cdr3_aa: CASSQDIDQPQHF

d_call: .
clone_size: .
v_call: TRBV5-5
j_call: TRBJ1-1
cdr3_nt: TGTGCCAGCAGCTTCCGGACGGATGAAGCTTTCTTT
cdr3_aa: CASSFRTDEAFF

d_call: .
clone_size: .
v_call: TRBV24-1
j_call: TRBJ1-2
cdr3_nt: TGTGCCACCAGTGACCCTAGGACTAGCGGCTATGGCTACACCTTC
cdr3_aa: CATSDPRTSGYGYTF

d_call: .
clone_size: .
v_call: TRBV25-1
j_call: TRBJ2-3
cdr3_nt: TGTGCCAGCAGTGAATATGGGGCTAGCACAGATACGCAGTATTTT
cdr3_aa: CASSEYGASTDTQYF

d_call: TRBD2
clone_size: .
v_call: TRBV7-2
j_call: TRBJ2-1
cdr3_nt: TGTGCCAGCAGCTTTTCAGCGGGATCCTACAATGAGCAGTTCTTC
cdr3_aa: CASSFSAGSYNEQFF

d_call: .
clone_size: .
v_call: TRBV20-1
j_call: TRBJ2-2
cdr3_nt: TGCAGTGCTAGTCAGAGCGGTAACACCGGGGAGCTGTTTTTT
cdr3_aa: CSASQSGNTGELFF

d_call: .
clone_size: .
v_call: TRBV5-1
j_call: TRBJ2-6
cdr3_nt: TGCGCCAGCAGCTTGGCCGGGACAAGGTCGCTCGTCCTGACTTTC
cdr3_aa: CASSLAGTRSLVLTF

d_call: TRBD2
clone_size: .
v_call: TRBV2
j_call: TRBJ2-3
cdr3_nt: TGTGCCAGCAGAGACAGCGGGGGGTCAGGGGATACGCAGTATTTT
cdr3_aa: CASRDSGGSGDTQYF

d_call: .
clone_size: .
v_call: TRBV6-5
j_call: TRBJ1-1
cdr3_nt: TGTGCCAGCAGTTGGGGGGGTTGGAACACTGAAGCTTTCTTT
cdr3_aa: CASSWGGWNTEAFF

d_call: .
clone_size: .
v_call: TRBV4-2
j_call: TRBJ2-7
cdr3_nt: TGTGCCAGCAGCCAAGTTGGTCGGGTCTCGGGGTACGAGCAGTACTTC
cdr3_aa: CASSQVGRVSGYEQYF

d_call: .
clone_size: .
v_call: TRBV28
j_call: TRBJ1-4
cdr3_nt: TGTGCCAGCAGTGGTCGGGCAACTAATGAAAAACTGTTTTTT
cdr3_aa: CASSGRATNEKLFF

d_call: .
clone_size: .
v_call: TRBV9
j_call: TRBJ1-6
cdr3_nt: TGTGCCAGCAGCGCCTCTCAGGTGACGGTTTCACCCCTCCACTTT
cdr3_aa: CASSASQVTVSPLHF

d_call: TRBD2
clone_size: .
v_call: TRBV30
j_call: TRBJ2-5
cdr3_nt: TGTGCCTGGGGAGCGGGACGCACCCAAGAGACCCAGTACTTC
cdr3_aa: CAWGAGRTQETQYF

d_call: TRBD1
clone_size: .
v_call: TRBV2
j_call: TRBJ2-7
cdr3_nt: TGTGCCAGCAGACCGGGGGACAGGGGTCCCTACGAGCAGTACTTC
cdr3_aa: CASRPGDRGPYEQYF

d_call: .
clone_size: .
v_call: TRBV5-4
j_call: TRBJ2-3
cdr3_nt: TGTGCCAGCAGCTTGATAGGGGGAGGGCCGGGAGATACGCAGTATTTT
cdr3_aa: CASSLIGGGPGDTQYF

d_call: .
clone_size: .
v_call: TRBV7-2
j_call: TRBJ2-1
cdr3_nt: TGTGCCAGCATCCTGGTGCATCCCTACAATGAGCAGTTCTTC
cdr3_aa: CASILVHPYNEQFF

d_call: .
clone_size: few
v_call: TRBV18
j_call: TRBJ2-7
cdr3_nt: TGTGCCAGCTCACCACCCCGGTCTCCGTACGAGCAGTACTTC
cdr3_aa: CASSPPRSPYEQYF

d_call: TRBD1
clone_size: .
v_call: TRBV19
j_call: TRBJ2-5
cdr3_nt: TGTGCCAGTAGTCCCGGGACAGGGGTTCCAAAGACCCAGTACTTC
cdr3_aa: CASSPGTGVPKTQYF

d_call: TRBD2
clone_size: .
v_call: TRBV11-2
j_call: TRBJ2-1
cdr3_nt: TGTGCCAGCAGCTTAGGACTAGCGGGGCGGGACTTTGGTAATGAGCAGTTCTTC
cdr3_aa: CASSLGLAGRDFGNEQFF

d_call: TRBD1
clone_size: .
v_call: TRBV19
j_call: TRBJ1-1
cdr3_nt: TGTGCCAGTTCCCGGGACAGGCCGCTTGGAGACACTGAAGCTTTCTTT
cdr3_aa: CASSRDRPLGDTEAFF

d_call: TRBD1
clone_size: .
v_call: TRBV2
j_call: TRBJ1-6
cdr3_nt: TGTGCCAGCAGGGAGGGGGCGCGATCACCCCTCCACTTT
cdr3_aa: CASREGARSPLHF

d_call: .
clone_size: .
v_call: TRBV7-5
j_call: TRBJ1-1
cdr3_nt: TGTGCCAGAAGCTTGCGAGGGGGCGCGGACACTGAAGCTTTCTTT
cdr3_aa: CARSLRGGADTEAFF

d_call: .
clone_size: .
v_call: TRBV9
j_call: TRBJ1-2
cdr3_nt: TGTGCCAGCAGAACAGCTAACTATGGCTACACCTTC
cdr3_aa: CASRTANYGYTF

d_call: .
clone_size: .
v_call: TRBV13
j_call: TRBJ1-1
cdr3_nt: TGTGCCAGCAGCCAGAGCAACACTGAAGCTTTCTTT
cdr3_aa: CASSQSNTEAFF

d_call: .
clone_size: once
v_call: TRBV11-3
j_call: TRBJ2-7
cdr3_nt: TGTGCCAGCAGCAAAGGGCGGGGAGGCGAGCAGTACTTC
cdr3_aa: CASSKGRGGEQYF

d_call: .
clone_size: .
v_call: TRBV19
j_call: TRBJ2-5
cdr3_nt: TGTGCCAGTAGTATAACGGGAGTGAGGGAGACCCAGTACTTC
cdr3_aa: CASSITGVRETQYF

d_call: TRBD1
clone_size: .
v_call: TRBV2
j_call: TRBJ1-2
cdr3_nt: TGTGCCAGCAGTTACCTAAGGACAGGGGGCAGGTATGGCTACACCTTC
cdr3_aa: CASSYLRTGGRYGYTF

d_call: TRBD1
clone_size: .
v_call: TRBV5-6
j_call: TRBJ2-7
cdr3_nt: TGTGCCAGCAGACAGACAGGGAGCTACGAGCAGTACTTC
cdr3_aa: CASRQTGSYEQYF

d_call: .
clone_size: .
v_call: TRBV19
j_call: TRBJ1-2
cdr3_nt: TGTGCCAGTAGTGAATCTACTAACTATGGCTACACCTTC
cdr3_aa: CASSESTNYGYTF

d_call: .
clone_size: .
v_call: TRBV6-2/TRBV6-3
j_call: TRBJ1-2
cdr3_nt: TGTGCCAGCAGTTCTCCGACACGAGCTAACTATGGCTACACCTTC
cdr3_aa: CASSSPTRANYGYTF

d_call: .
clone_size: .
v_call: TRBV7-2
j_call: TRBJ1-2
cdr3_nt: TGTGCCAGCAGCTTAGATCAGGGACGCTACACCTTC
cdr3_aa: CASSLDQGRYTF

d_call: .
clone_size: .
v_call: TRBV4-1
j_call: TRBJ2-2
cdr3_nt: TGCGCCAGCAGCGAGGGACAGCGGGTCGGGACCGGGGAGCTGTTTTTT
cdr3_aa: CASSEGQRVGTGELFF

d_call: TRBD1
clone_size: .
v_call: TRBV5-6
j_call: TRBJ1-2
cdr3_nt: TGTGCCAGCAGCCCGGGACAGCATAACTATGGCTACACCTTC
cdr3_aa: CASSPGQHNYGYTF

d_call: .
clone_size: .
v_call: TRBV14
j_call: TRBJ2-1
cdr3_nt: TGTGCCAGCAGCCAAGGGGCAGCAGGCAATGAGCAGTTCTTC
cdr3_aa: CASSQGAAGNEQFF

d_call: .
clone_size: .
v_call: TRBV30
j_call: TRBJ1-1
cdr3_nt: TGTGCCTGGAGTGTTGGGGGGCACACTGAAGCTTTCTTT
cdr3_aa: CAWSVGGHTEAFF

d_call: .
clone_size: .
v_call: TRBV2
j_call: TRBJ2-1
cdr3_nt: TGTGCCAGCAGCCACGAGCGGGCCTCCTACAATGAGCAGTTCTTC
cdr3_aa: CASSHERASYNEQFF

d_call: TRBD1
clone_size: .
v_call: TRBV14
j_call: TRBJ2-6
cdr3_nt: TGTGCCAGCAGCCAACAGGGGGCTTTGTCTGGGGCCAACGTCCTGACTTTC
cdr3_aa: CASSQQGALSGANVLTF

d_call: TRBD1
clone_size: few
v_call: TRBV7-2
j_call: TRBJ1-2
cdr3_nt: TGTGCCAGCAGCCCAGGACAGGGGGAGACCTATGGCTACACCTTC
cdr3_aa: CASSPGQGETYGYTF

d_call: .
clone_size: .
v_call: TRBV2
j_call: TRBJ2-1
cdr3_nt: TGTGCCACCGGAACAAGGGGGGGCCATAACAATGAGCAGTTCTTC
cdr3_aa: CATGTRGGHNNEQFF

d_call: .
clone_size: .
v_call: TRBV6-2/TRBV6-3
j_call: TRBJ1-1
cdr3_nt: TGTGCCAGCAGTTCGGAGGGGGTGAACACTGAAGCTTTCTTT
cdr3_aa: CASSSEGVNTEAFF

d_call: TRBD2
clone_size: once
v_call: TRBV10-1
j_call: TRBJ2-1
cdr3_nt: TGCGCCAGCAGTGGAGGCGGGAGCTCCTACAATGAGCAGTTCTTC
cdr3_aa: CASSGGGSSYNEQFF

d_call: .
clone_size: .
v_call: TRBV24-1
j_call: TRBJ1-3
cdr3_nt: TGTGCCACCAGTGCGAGCGGATCTGGAAACACCATATATTTT
cdr3_aa: CATSASGSGNTIYF

d_call: .
clone_size: .
v_call: TRBV19
j_call: TRBJ2-1
cdr3_nt: TGTGCCAGTAGTGTGACCGGCCTGGAATACAATGAGCAGTTCTTC
cdr3_aa: CASSVTGLEYNEQFF

d_call: .
clone_size: few
v_call: TRBV11-2
j_call: TRBJ1-1
cdr3_nt: TGTGCCAGCAGCTTAGACCCCTCGGGGATGACTGAAGCTTTCTTT
cdr3_aa: CASSLDPSGMTEAFF

d_call: .
clone_size: once
v_call: TRBV27
j_call: TRBJ1-5
cdr3_nt: TGTGCCAGATTCAGGGGTCTGCCCCAGCATTTT
cdr3_aa: CARFRGLPQHF

d_call: .
clone_size: .
v_call: TRBV27
j_call: TRBJ2-3
cdr3_nt: TGTGCCAGCAGTTTATCAGAATCAGATACGCAGTATTTT
cdr3_aa: CASSLSESDTQYF

d_call: .
clone_size: .
v_call: TRBV7-2
j_call: TRBJ2-1
cdr3_nt: TGTGCCAGCAGCCCGAACCCTCGGGGGCTCTACAATGAGCAGTTCTTC
cdr3_aa: CASSPNPRGLYNEQFF